This TCR beta chain was sequenced for a study of blood T cell repertoires in COVID-19. Background on the study: Acute and convalescent COVID-19 specimens originated in the United States, Italy and Spain. Nucleic acid was either cDNA or gDNA, and it came from T cells, B-cell-depleted T cells, or PBMCs.

Data came from immunoSEQ multiplex PCR; TCRdb stores just in-frame clones and leaves some out. The sample yields 250,000 to 350,000 clones, roughly 88% seen once. The CDR3 consists of 16 residues. In germline, CDR1 is LGHNA, CDR2 YNFKEQ. V gave up 4 bases and J gave up 0 bases, with 13 bases separating them. The V gene is TRBV4-2, the J gene TRBJ2-1; a possible D gene is TRBD1 (7 bases). This receptor was identified in a woman aged 25 to 39 with active or convalescent COVID-19. Sequenced input: peripheral blood. CDR3 amino acids: CASSPGGRSSYNEQFF. Written as DNA, the CDR3 is TGTGCCAGCAGCCCAGGGGGGCGGAGCTCCTACAATGAGCAGTTCTTC.